The present TCR beta chain was sequenced within a study of response to subunit inactivated influenza vaccine. TCRdb itself ran the RT-PCR reads through MiXCR, one entry per CDR3 protein. The table includes hundreds of thousands of distinct CDR3 sequences, around 11% detected once. This clonotype was seen only a few times. CDR3 length: 12 amino acids. V was pared by 2 bases and J by 7 bases, with 7 bases between. The same data also went into a second study, on T cells expressing NK-cell markers. That study reports: UMI-tagged 5'RACE template switching yielded the TCR beta cDNA.

The origin of this receptor is a man aged 50 to 60 who received an inactivated influenza vaccine. The starting material was PBMCs from blood, obtained on the day of vaccination. This chain links TRBV12-3 or TRBV12-4 with TRBJ2-3; D ambiguous. The CDR3 reads CASSLRVNTQYF. The CDR3, as DNA: TGTGCCAGCAGTTTAAGGGTGAATACGCAGTATTTT.